The next 11 T cell receptor beta chains were all read from a single sample in a study of T-cell memory formation after mild COVID-19 listed by TCRdb under 2021. Receptor amplification or capture employed 5' RACE. Sequencing instrument: Illumina NovaSeq 6000. TCRdb reprocessing: public reads trimmed at Q25 with fastp, clones called with MiXCR, in-frame beta chains kept. Rows with a matching CDR3 protein are joined into one entry that keeps the most common DNA and genes. Counted in this sample were roughly 510,000 distinct CDR3 sequences; roughly 17% of them appeared once. The top ten clonotypes cover roughly 7.7% of the sample. Sequenced material: PBMCs or a T cell subset sorted from them (not recorded which). Receptors originate from an adult woman who had mild COVID-19 (a few samples of this study predate the infection). The sample titles of this study are shuffled in the database, so cell type and time point are left out; the donor was told from shared clones.

This clonotype was seen only a few times. The rearrangement links TRBV12-3 or TRBV12-4 to TRBJ2-4; D is possibly TRBD2 (5 bases). V lost 6 bases to trimming and J lost 3 bases, with 18 bases between them. The CDR3 is 16 amino acids. The CDR3 here is CASSSGWAGFKNIQYF. CDR3 DNA: TGTGCCAGCAGCTCCGGGTGGGCGGGCTTCAAAAACATTCAGTACTTC.

This clonotype turned up a few times. The rearrangement uses TRBV7-6 and TRBJ2-1, with 8 bases that match TRBD2. The CDR3 is 14 amino acids. J gave up 5 bases and V 6 bases, and 6 bases lay outside the gene matches. CDR1 SGHVS and CDR2 FNYEAQ come from the germline V gene. CDR3: CASRKGLGNNEQFF. As DNA, the CDR3 is TGTGCCAGCAGAAAGGGACTAGGCAACAATGAGCAGTTCTTC.

This clonotype has more than one count but fewer than ten. The rearrangement joins TRBV20-1 to TRBJ2-6; tentative D call: TRBD2 (5 bases). Deletions cut 6 bases from V and 0 bases from J, with 15 bases between. CDR1 and CDR2 (germline): DFQATT, SNEGSKA (reference sequence). The CDR3 loop spans 16 amino acids. CDR3 nucleotides: TGCAGTGCCGATGTTGGCGGGTTCTCTGGGGCCAACGTCCTGACTTTC. This translates into CSADVGGFSGANVLTF.

This clonotype came up many times. The gene calls are TRBV11-3 and TRBJ2-1; no reliable D call. Germline CDR1 and CDR2: SGHNT and YENEEA. Trimming stripped 2 bases from V and 0 bases from J, with 11 bases between. The CDR3 extends over 16 amino acids. The CDR3 spells CASSLRVWGSYNEQFF. As DNA, the CDR3 is TGTGCCAGCAGCTTAAGAGTCTGGGGCTCCTACAATGAGCAGTTCTTC.

The table lists this clonotype with a few counts. The chain is built from TRBV2 and TRBJ2-1, with D unclear. The germline V and J ends were trimmed by 6 bases and 9 bases, with 9 bases remaining between them. Germline V gives CDR1 SNHLY, CDR2 FYNNEI. CDR3 length equals 11 residues. The CDR3 DNA follows: TGTGCCAGCAGCGCGGTTCGTGAGCAGTTCTTC. Protein sequence: CASSAVREQFF.

This clonotype was counted a few times. The rearrangement links TRBV5-1 to TRBJ1-4; D might be TRBD1 (6 bases). V was cut by 0 bases and J by 4 bases, with 13 bases left in between. Germline values: CDR1 SGHRS, CDR2 YFSETQ. The length of the CDR3 is 16 residues. CDR3: CASSLAPGQLNEKLFF. CDR3 sequence (DNA): TGCGCCAGCAGCTTGGCCCCCGGACAGCTTAATGAAAAACTGTTTTTT.

V and J are TRBV28 and TRBJ1-2; weak D call: TRBD1 (6 bases). V dropped 6 bases and J dropped 4 bases, with 24 bases sitting between them. There are 17 residues in the CDR3. Germline V lookup: CDR1 MDHEN, CDR2 SYDVKM. The CDR3 bases are TGTGCCAGCAGCCCGCAAGGGGGACCCCGGATTGCCTATGGCTACACCTTC. Its protein product is CASSPQGGPRIAYGYTF.

The CDR3 spells CASSFSAIPLVINEQFF. CDR3 bases: TGCGCCAGCAGCTTCTCCGCGATCCCCCTGGTGATCAATGAGCAGTTCTTC. The chain is built from TRBV5-1 and TRBJ2-1; D ambiguous. Germline V gene data show CDR1 as SGHRS and CDR2 as YFSETQ. The CDR3 has 17 residues. The germline V and J ends were trimmed by 2 bases and 6 bases, with 21 bases remaining between them.

The J gene is TRBJ2-3, the V gene TRBV6-4; D may correspond to TRBD1 or TRBD2 (5 bases each). Per the germline V gene, CDR1 is MRHNA and CDR2 is SNTAGT. The CDR3 has 14 amino acids. V shed 0 bases and J shed 6 bases, with 10 bases lying between them. In nucleotides, the CDR3 is TGTGCCAGCAGTGACTCTGGGGGTTATGATACGCAGTATTTT. It specifies CASSDSGGYDTQYF.

For the CDR3, the DNA is TGTGCCAGCAGCGCCCTGAGGGGTTCGGCTGAAGCTTTCTTT. Its protein product is CASSALRGSAEAFF. The rearrangement links TRBV7-3 to TRBJ1-1; D is possibly TRBD1 (5 bases). CDR1 and CDR2 from the germline V gene are SGHTA and FQGTGA. Trimming left V 5 bases short and J 6 bases short, with 16 bases between. The CDR3 runs 14 residues.

This clonotype was detected many times. The rearrangement links TRBV4-2 to TRBJ1-1, with 7 bases fitting TRBD1. V lost 5 bases, J lost 4 bases, and 19 bases stayed unmatched. Germline V gene data show CDR1 as LGHNA and CDR2 as YNFKEQ. This CDR3 is built from 18 residues. The CDR3: CASSAGRQGGFGGTEAFF. DNA of the CDR3: TGTGCCAGCAGCGCGGGACGACAGGGAGGGTTTGGGGGCACTGAAGCTTTCTTT.